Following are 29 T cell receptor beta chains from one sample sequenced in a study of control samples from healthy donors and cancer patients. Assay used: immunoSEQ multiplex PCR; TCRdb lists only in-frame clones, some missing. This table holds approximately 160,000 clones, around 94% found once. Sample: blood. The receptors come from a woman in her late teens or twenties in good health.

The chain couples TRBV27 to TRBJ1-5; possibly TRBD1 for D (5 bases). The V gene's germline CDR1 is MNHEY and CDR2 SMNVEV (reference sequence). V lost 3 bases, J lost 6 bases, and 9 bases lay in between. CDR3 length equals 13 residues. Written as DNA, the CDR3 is TGTGCCAGCAGTTTCGCGGGGGGTCAGCCCCAGCATTTT. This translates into CASSFAGGQPQHF.

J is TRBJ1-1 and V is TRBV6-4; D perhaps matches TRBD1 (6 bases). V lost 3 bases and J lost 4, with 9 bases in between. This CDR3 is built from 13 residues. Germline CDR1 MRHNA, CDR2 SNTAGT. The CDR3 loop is CASSEQGGTEAFF. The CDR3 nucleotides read TGTGCCAGCAGTGAACAGGGAGGCACTGAAGCTTTCTTT.

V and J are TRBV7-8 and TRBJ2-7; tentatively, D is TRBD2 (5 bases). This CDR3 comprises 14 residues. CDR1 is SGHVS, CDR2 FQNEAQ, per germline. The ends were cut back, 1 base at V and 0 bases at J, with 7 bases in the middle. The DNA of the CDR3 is TGTGCCAGCAGCTTAGGCGGGCTCTCCTACGAGCAGTACTTC. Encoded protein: CASSLGGLSYEQYF. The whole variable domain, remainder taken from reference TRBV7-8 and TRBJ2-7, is GAGVSQSPRYKVAKRGQDVALRCDPISGHVSLFWYQQALGQGPEFLTYFQNEAQLDKSGLPSDRFFAERPEGSVSTLKIQRTQQEDSAVYLCASSLGGLSYEQYFGPGTRLTVT.

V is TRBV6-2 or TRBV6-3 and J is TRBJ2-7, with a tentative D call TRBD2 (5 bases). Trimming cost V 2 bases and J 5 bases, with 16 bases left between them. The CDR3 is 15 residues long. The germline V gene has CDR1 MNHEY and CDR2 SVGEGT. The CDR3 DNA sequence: TGTGCCAGCAGTTACAACGAGGGTGCTGGGAACGAGCAGTACTTC. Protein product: CASSYNEGAGNEQYF.

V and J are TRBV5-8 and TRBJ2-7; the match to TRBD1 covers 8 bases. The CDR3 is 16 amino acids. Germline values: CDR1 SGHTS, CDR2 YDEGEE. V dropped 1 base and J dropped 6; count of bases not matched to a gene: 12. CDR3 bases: TGTGCCAGCAGCTTGTACGATTGGGACAGGTACTCCGAGCAGTACTTC. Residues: CASSLYDWDRYSEQYF. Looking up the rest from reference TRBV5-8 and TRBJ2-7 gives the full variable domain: EAGVTQSPTHLIKTRGQQATLRCSPISGHTSVYWYQQALGLGLQFLLWYDEGEERNRGNFPPRFSGRQFPNYSSELNVNALELEDSALYLCASSLYDWDRYSEQYFGPGTRLTVT.

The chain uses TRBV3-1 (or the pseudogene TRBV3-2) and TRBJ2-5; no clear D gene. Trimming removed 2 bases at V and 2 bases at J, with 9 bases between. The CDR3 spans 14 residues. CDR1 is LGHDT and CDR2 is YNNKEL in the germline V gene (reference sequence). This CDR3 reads CASSQSGQQETQYF. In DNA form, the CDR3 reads TGTGCCAGCAGCCAATCGGGCCAGCAAGAGACCCAGTACTTC.

This chain's CDR3 is CASSQSRISYEQYF. The CDR3 DNA sequence: TGCGCCAGCAGTCAATCGCGGATATCCTACGAGCAGTACTTC. The rearrangement links TRBV23-1 to TRBJ2-7; no clear D. TRBV23-1 is given ORF status, its function remaining uncertain. V lost 0 bases, J lost 1 base, and 7 bases lay in between. The CDR3 totals 14 residues.

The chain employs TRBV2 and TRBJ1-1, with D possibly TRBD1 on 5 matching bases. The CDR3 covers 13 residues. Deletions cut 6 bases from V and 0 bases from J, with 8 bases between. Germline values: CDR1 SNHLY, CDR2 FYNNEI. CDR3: CASRQGLNTEAFF. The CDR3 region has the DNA TGTGCCAGCAGGCAGGGCTTGAACACTGAAGCTTTCTTT.

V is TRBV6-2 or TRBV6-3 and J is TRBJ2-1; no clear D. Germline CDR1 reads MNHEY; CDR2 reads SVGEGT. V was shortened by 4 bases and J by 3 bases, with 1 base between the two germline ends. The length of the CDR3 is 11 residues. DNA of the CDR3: TGTGCCAGCAGTTTCTACAATGAGCAGTTCTTC. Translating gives CASSFYNEQFF.

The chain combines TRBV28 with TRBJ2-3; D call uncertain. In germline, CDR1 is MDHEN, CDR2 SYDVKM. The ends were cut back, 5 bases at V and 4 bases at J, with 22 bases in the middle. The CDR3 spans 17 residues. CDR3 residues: CASSPRALNYGPDTQYF. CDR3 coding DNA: TGTGCCAGCAGTCCAAGGGCACTTAATTACGGCCCAGATACGCAGTATTTT. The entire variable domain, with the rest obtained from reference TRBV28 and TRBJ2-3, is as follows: DVKVTQSSRYLVKRTGEKVFLECVQDMDHENMFWYRQDPGLGLRLIYFSYDVKMKEKGDIPEGYSVSREKKERFSLILESASTNQTSMYLCASSPRALNYGPDTQYFGPGTRLTVL.

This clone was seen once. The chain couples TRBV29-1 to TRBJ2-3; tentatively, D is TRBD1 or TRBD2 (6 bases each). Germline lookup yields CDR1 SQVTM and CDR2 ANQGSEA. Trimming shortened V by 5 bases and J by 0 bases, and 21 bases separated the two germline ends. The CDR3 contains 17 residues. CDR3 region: CSVTGPIRGLSTDTQYF. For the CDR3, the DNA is TGCAGCGTTACAGGGCCTATTAGGGGACTCAGCACAGATACGCAGTATTTT.

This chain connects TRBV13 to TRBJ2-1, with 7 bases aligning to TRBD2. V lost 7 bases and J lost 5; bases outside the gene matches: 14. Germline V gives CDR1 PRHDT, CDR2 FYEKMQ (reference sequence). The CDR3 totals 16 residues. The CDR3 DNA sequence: TGTGCCAGCAAGGATACAAACTGGGGAGGGAACAATGAGCAGTTCTTC. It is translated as CASKDTNWGGNNEQFF.

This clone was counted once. The CDR3 loop reads CARAGEWGGELFF. The CDR3, as DNA: TGTGCTCGGGCCGGGGAGTGGGGCGGGGAGCTGTTTTTT. The chain links TRBV6-5 to TRBJ2-2, with D possibly matching TRBD2 (5 bases). This CDR3 spans 13 amino acids. Germline assignment: CDR1 MNHEY and CDR2 SVGAGI.

The CDR3 sequence: CASSESGTPGSPLHF. CDR3 coding DNA: TGTGCCAGCAGTGAGTCAGGGACCCCGGGATCACCCCTCCACTTT. The chain carries TRBV6-4 and TRBJ1-6; the D gene is possibly TRBD1 (5 bases). The CDR3 contains 15 residues. With 3 bases removed from V and 10 bases from J, the gap between germline ends came to 16 bases. Germline V gene lookup returns CDR1 MRHNA and CDR2 SNTAGT.

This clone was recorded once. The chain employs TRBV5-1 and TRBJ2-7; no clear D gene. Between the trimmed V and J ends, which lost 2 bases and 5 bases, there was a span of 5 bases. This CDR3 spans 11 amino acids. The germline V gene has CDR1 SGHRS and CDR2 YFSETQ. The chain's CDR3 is CASSLQNEQYF. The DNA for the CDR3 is TGCGCCAGCAGCTTACAAAACGAGCAGTACTTC.

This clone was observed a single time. DNA for the CDR3: TGTGCCAGCAGACCAAGGAGGGGAACCTACAATGAGCAGTTCTTC. This translates into CASRPRRGTYNEQFF. The chain recombines TRBV6-6 with TRBJ2-1, with a possible D match to TRBD2 (6 bases). Trimming removed 6 bases from V and 2 bases from J, with 14 bases in between. This CDR3 has 15 amino acids. Germline V gene data show CDR1 as MNHNY and CDR2 as SVGAGI (reference sequence).

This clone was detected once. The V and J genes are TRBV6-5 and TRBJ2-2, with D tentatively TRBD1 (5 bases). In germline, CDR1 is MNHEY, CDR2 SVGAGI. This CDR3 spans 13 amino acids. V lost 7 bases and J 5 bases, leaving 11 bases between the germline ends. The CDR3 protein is CASTPGITGELFF. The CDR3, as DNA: TGTGCCAGCACTCCAGGGATTACCGGGGAGCTGTTTTTT.

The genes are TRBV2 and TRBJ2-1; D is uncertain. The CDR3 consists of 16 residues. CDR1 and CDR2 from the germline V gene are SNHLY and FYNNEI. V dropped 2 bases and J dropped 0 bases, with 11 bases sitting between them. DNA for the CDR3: TGTGCCAGCAGTGAAAGGAACTTCTTCTCCTACAATGAGCAGTTCTTC. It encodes CASSERNFFSYNEQFF.

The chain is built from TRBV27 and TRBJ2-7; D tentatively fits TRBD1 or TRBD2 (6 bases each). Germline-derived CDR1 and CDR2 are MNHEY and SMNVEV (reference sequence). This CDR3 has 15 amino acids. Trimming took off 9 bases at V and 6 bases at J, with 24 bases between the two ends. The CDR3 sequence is CASKGGSKSLSEQYF. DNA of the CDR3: TGTGCCAGTAAAGGGGGGAGTAAGTCACTTTCCGAGCAGTACTTC.

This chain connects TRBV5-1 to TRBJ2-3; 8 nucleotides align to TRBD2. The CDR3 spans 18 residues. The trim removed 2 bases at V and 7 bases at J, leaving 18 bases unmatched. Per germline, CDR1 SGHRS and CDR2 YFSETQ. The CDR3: CASSFLAGPGTRENTQYF. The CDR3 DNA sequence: TGCGCCAGCAGCTTTCTCGCCGGGCCCGGGACTAGGGAAAATACGCAGTATTTT.

The CDR3 sequence: CASRTTGNAFF. The CDR3 DNA is TGTGCCAGCAGAACGACAGGGAACGCTTTCTTT. This rearrangement joins TRBV27 to TRBJ1-1, with 7 positions matching TRBD1. V dropped 6 bases and J dropped 11; count of bases not matched to a gene: 6. The germline gives CDR1 MNHEY, CDR2 SMNVEV (reference sequence). The CDR3 covers 11 residues.

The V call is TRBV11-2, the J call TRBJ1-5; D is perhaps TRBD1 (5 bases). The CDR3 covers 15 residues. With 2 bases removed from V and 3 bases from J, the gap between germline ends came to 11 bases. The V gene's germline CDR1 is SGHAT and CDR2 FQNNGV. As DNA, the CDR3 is TGTGCCAGCAGCTTACGGGGGGAGATCAATCAGCCCCAGCATTTT. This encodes CASSLRGEINQPQHF.

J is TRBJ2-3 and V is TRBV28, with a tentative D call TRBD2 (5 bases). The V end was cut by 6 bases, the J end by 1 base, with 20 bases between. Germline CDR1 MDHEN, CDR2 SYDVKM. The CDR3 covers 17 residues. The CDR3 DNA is TGTGCCAGCAGCCCAAGAATTCGGCGGGTTGGCACAGATACGCAGTATTTT. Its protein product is CASSPRIRRVGTDTQYF. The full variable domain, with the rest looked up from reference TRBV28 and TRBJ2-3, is DVKVTQSSRYLVKRTGEKVFLECVQDMDHENMFWYRQDPGLGLRLIYFSYDVKMKEKGDIPEGYSVSREKKERFSLILESASTNQTSMYLCASSPRIRRVGTDTQYFGPGTRLTVL.

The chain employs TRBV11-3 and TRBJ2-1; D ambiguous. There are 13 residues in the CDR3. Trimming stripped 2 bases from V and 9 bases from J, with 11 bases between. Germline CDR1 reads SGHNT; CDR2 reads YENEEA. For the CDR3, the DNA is TGTGCCAGCAGCTTACACCCGGCCTCTGAGCAGTTCTTC. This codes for CASSLHPASEQFF.

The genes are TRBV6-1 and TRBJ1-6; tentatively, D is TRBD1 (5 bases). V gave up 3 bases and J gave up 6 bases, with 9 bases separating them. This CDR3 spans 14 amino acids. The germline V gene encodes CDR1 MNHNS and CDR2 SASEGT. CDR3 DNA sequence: TGTGCCAGCAGTGAGCAGGGAACTAATTCACCCCTCCACTTT. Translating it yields CASSEQGTNSPLHF.

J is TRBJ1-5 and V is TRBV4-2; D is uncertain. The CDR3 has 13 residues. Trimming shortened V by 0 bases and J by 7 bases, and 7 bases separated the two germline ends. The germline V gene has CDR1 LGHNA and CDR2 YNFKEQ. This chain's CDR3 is CASSQDTRQPQHF. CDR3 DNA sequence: TGTGCCAGCAGCCAAGATACACGGCAGCCCCAGCATTTT.

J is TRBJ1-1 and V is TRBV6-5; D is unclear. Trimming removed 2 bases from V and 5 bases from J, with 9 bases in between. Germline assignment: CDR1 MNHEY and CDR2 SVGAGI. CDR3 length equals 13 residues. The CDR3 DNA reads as TGTGCCAGCAGTTACGGGTCGGGAACTGAAGCTTTCTTT. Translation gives CASSYGSGTEAFF.

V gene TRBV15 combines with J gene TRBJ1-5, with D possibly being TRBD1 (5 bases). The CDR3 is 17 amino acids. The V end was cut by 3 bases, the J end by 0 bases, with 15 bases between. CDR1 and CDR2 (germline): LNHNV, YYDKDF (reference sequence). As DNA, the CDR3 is TGTGCCACCAGCAGCCTAACAAGGGGTGGTAGCAATCAGCCCCAGCATTTT. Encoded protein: CATSSLTRGGSNQPQHF.

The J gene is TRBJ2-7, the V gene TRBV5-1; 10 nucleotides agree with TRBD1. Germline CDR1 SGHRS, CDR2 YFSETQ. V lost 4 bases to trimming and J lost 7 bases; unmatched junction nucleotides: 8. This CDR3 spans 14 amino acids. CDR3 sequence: CASSTGQGDQEQYF. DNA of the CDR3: TGCGCCAGCAGCACCGGACAGGGGGATCAAGAGCAGTACTTC.